This TCR beta chain was recovered during a study of cytomegalovirus exposure and HLA in healthy donors (TCRdb year 2017). Broadly, across the study: In an earlier analysis of 550 to 750 of the donors, about 270 Gb of sequence data and 95 million to 130 million unique TCR beta sequences from about 180 million T cells were reported. Of the roughly 390 genotyped donors, 65% to 90% fell in the genetic ancestry cluster associated with self-reported Caucasian donors. Roughly 5 DR-DQ haplotypes were handled as single units for association and clustering, since linkage in the cohort was strong. A later analysis re-analyzed previously published TCR beta repertoires from hundreds of donors and added high-resolution HLA genotyping to study TCR occurrence patterns. Rather than drawing on any new phenotypic data, the later analysis identified candidate immune exposures from TCR beta sequences and the way those sequences occurred across donors. Along with the roughly 670-subject first cohort, a separate validation cohort of approximately 110 different subjects was used. Donor age, sex, ethnicity and CMV serostatus were compiled alongside the repertoire data. An earlier analysis of 587 of the donors used high-throughput TCR beta sequencing to judge whether each TCR beta V gene segment behaved as functional or pseudogenic. Every repertoire in the discovery cohort had been generated on one and the same sequencing platform. The study aimed to test whether signatures of past pathogen exposure could be identified by cataloging public T cell receptors. Using immunosequencing, the study profiled T cell repertoires from some 670 subjects and related those repertoires to cytomegalovirus serostatus. HLA typing included class I and class II loci at four-digit resolution. An early release that covered about 600 HLA-typed donors contained approximately 300 gigabases of sequencing data and 75 million to 100 million unique TCR sequences. A later genetic analysis took genome-wide SNP genotypes for about three fifths of the roughly 700 donors and used that subset as a discovery cohort. The study combined high-throughput TCR immunosequencing, statistical association of individual TCRs with disease status, and machine learning to predict cytomegalovirus infection status. Typing coverage varied by locus: roughly 629-630 donors for A, B, C, DRB1 and DQB1; roughly 500 for DQA1; more than 600 for DPA1; roughly 470 for DPB1. Across approximately 400 genotyped donors of the cohort, an average of about 240,000 unique TCR beta nucleotide sequences per donor were sequenced, and approximately 19% of those sequences were non-productive. Overall results and qualifications from the work: In a later analysis, several top co-occurrence clusters were reported to appear linked to parvovirus B19, influenza, CMV and Epstein-Barr virus. About 17 rarely observed V segments, including chromosome 9 orphons, were excluded from the earlier analysis of 550 to 700 of the donors because counts were too low. Linkage disequilibrium might explain the correlated functional status among segregating V segments, but an unknown experimental factor could not be ruled out. In a later analysis, 16,951 TCR beta sequences were associated with specific HLA alleles at a false discovery rate of 0.05. A later analysis found that HLA-associated TCR beta chains were more clonally expanded and had lower generation probabilities than equally common non-associated chains. A cluster of highly shared sequence variants was judged likely to be a technical artifact of the sequencing pipeline. In this cohort, only TCR beta chains were sequenced, and detectable features were limited by the absence of alpha or paired-chain data. Because some donors lacked HLA typing at each locus, the association tests relied only on the typed subset. CMV serostatus was the only immune exposure information available for the cohort. V-gene and J-gene trimming of TCR beta chains was associated with a missense DCLRE1C variant in a later genetic analysis, and the association was replicated in an independent cohort. The study gave a list of under 200 TCR beta chains associated with cytomegalovirus. Broadly in line with IMGT annotations, most TCR beta V segments showed up in productive rearrangements about 87% or about 30% of the time in an earlier analysis of several hundred of the donors. Compared with the approximately 700-donor mean, donors in an Asian-associated ancestry cluster had fewer N-insertions in productive TCRs, according to a later genetic analysis. A later analysis found that most CMV-associated TCR beta chains appeared HLA-restricted, with HLA associations seemingly driven largely by CMV exposure. In vitro tests confirmed that a few of the cytomegalovirus-associated TCR beta chains recognize cytomegalovirus antigens. Because the 87-base-pair reads could not distinguish some IMGT-functional V segments, including TRBV6-2 and TRBV6-3, those segments were excluded. While some public TCRs were present in many individuals, most TCR sequences turned up only very rarely across donors. In a later analysis, the rate of TCR association differed among HLA loci, with DRB1 alleles having the most associated TCRs and HLA-C alleles having the fewest. Strong co-occurrence of HLA alleles, especially DR and DQ, made assigning TCR associations to individual alleles difficult. The classifier was reported to diagnose cytomegalovirus status with high specificity and sensitivity in both the original cohort and the validation cohort. The authors suggested that the approach could potentially be extended to other disease states and immunological phenotypes. Presence/absence analyses assumed roughly uniform sequencing depth across donors, an assumption that may not hold. A further reported finding was that TCR beta sequences accurately predicted the HLA-A and HLA-B alleles for most subjects in the first cohort.

Note on this clone: Its antigen has not been determined. The input lacks base qualities; no much larger clone sits a single base away.

According to the germline V gene, CDR1 reads SGDLS and CDR2 reads YYNGEE. Trimming takes 0 bases from V and 8 bases from J, and the germline ends sit 14 bases apart. Including the terminal cysteine and phenylalanine, the CDR3 comprises 15 residues. This entry keeps only the CDR3 DNA: 45 bases, framed from base 1. The library was obtained by the immunoSEQ multiplex PCR assay. For the multiplex PCR, a mixture combining 60 forward primers for TCR Vbeta segments and 13 reverse primers for TCR Jbeta segments was used. The CDR3 region of rearranged TCR beta genes was amplified from genomic DNA by a multiplex PCR assay. The amplified TCR beta libraries were sequenced on the Illumina HiSeq System as 87-base-pair reads. On the authors' methods: A later analysis counted about 80 million unique TCR beta chains across the 550 to 800 repertoires, and around 9.9 million of these chains were shared by at least two donors. A nearest-neighbor algorithm error-corrected the raw reads and collapsed the reads into unique sequences, merging closely related sequences to remove PCR and sequencing errors. Alignment of CDR3 sequences to IMGT reference sequences was used to assign V, D and J gene segments. For a sequence to be retained, at least a six-nucleotide match to both a V gene segment and a J gene segment was required. A rearrangement was called productive if the CDR3 had no stop codons and remained in frame with V and J, and every other rearrangement was called non-productive. Following IMGT convention, CDR3 was defined as the stretch from the second conserved V-encoded cysteine up to the conserved J-encoded phenylalanine. Sequences without an unambiguous match to a single V gene segment were excluded from the earlier analysis of a few hundred of the donors. An earlier analysis of roughly 590 of the donors called V segments functional above 56.7% productive rearrangements and segregating when the between-donor standard deviation exceeded 5%. A statistical classification framework was developed to diagnose cytomegalovirus status using the catalog of TCR beta chain sequences. V and J gene assignment, in a later analysis, came from comparing TCR nucleotide sequences with IMGT/GENE-DB human TR gene sequences. In a later analysis, CDR3 sequences and most-parsimonious VDJ recombination scenarios were assigned using the TCRdist pipeline. In a later analysis, each TCR beta chain was defined by its CDR3 amino acid sequence together with its V-gene family, and reads without a unique V-gene family were excluded. To address suspected cross-contamination and a sequencing artifact, a later analysis removed under 600 highly shared, low-generation-probability nucleotide sequences. A later analysis calculated a clonal expansion index for each public chain from normalized within-repertoire ranks of inferred template counts. A later analysis computed generation probabilities with a VDJ recombination model fitted to out-of-frame rearrangements, and checked the results against IGoR. In a later analysis, hypergeometric tests were used to score TCR-TCR, TCR-HLA and TCR-CMV co-occurrence, with a repertoire-size bias correction applied to TCR pairs. To estimate false discovery rates, a later analysis permuted the HLA or CMV assignments 20 times. In a later analysis, co-occurring TCRs were grouped with DBSCAN, and TCRdist sequence similarity was added when clustering was performed within HLA-allele-positive subsets. For co-occurrence clustering, repertoires with fewer than 30,000 or more than 120,000 public chains were excluded, along with roughly 5 repertoires with anomalous nucleotide sharing. Held by TCRdb, this immuneACCESS table contains in-frame sequences only and omits some clones. Under half of the omission traces to an unresolved V gene where checked; the cause of the rest is unknown. V, J and clone size are those of that table, while D and trimming were read from the DNA. This sample is represented by 150,000 to 200,000 clones; approximately 75% of them were singletons. The ten biggest clones cover about 1.6% of the sample.

The cohort was made up of roughly 670 healthy bone marrow donors. At the time of sampling, all cohort members were nominally healthy, though unrecorded immune exposures were likely present. The donor was CMV seronegative and belonged to the group of over 350 seronegative cohort members. A peripheral blood sample was collected from each donor, and TCR beta sequencing was performed on peripheral blood mononuclear cells. Genomic DNA extraction from the blood cell samples was performed with the Qiagen DNeasy Blood Extraction Kit. The receptor's source is a girl aged 5 to 17 in good health and CMV-seronegative. The sample taken for sequencing was PBMCs. This receptor chain uses TRBV9 and TRBJ1-4; the best D guess is TRBD1, with 6 bases matching. This receptor carries the CDR3 CASSVALTGPEKLFF. In nucleotides, the sequence is TGTGCCAGCAGCGTAGCTTTGACAGGACCGGAAAAACTGTTTTTT.